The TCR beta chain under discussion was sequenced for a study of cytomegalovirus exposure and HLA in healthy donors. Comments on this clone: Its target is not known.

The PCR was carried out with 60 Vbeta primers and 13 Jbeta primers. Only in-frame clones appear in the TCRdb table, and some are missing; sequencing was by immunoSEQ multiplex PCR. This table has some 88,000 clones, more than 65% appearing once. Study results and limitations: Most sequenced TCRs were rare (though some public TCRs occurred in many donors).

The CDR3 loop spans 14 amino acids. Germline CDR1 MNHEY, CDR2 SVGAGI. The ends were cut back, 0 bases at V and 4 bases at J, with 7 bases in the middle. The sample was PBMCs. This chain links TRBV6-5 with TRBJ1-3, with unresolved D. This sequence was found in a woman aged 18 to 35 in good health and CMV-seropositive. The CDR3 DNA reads TGTGCCAGCAGTTACTCGGGCAGGGGAAACACCATATATTTT. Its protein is CASSYSGRGNTIYF.